This is a list of T cell receptor beta chains from one sample in a study of shared clonotypes between healthy human individuals. Method: immunoSEQ multiplex PCR; TCRdb's copy keeps in-frame clones and lacks some. Of 1.6 million or so clones in the sample, 98% to 99% were seen once. The sequencing sample was made of naive CD4+ T cells sorted from blood. Receptors originate from a man younger than 40 in good health. The CDR3 runs from the conserved cysteine through the conserved F or W. The D gene is left open where the match is weak. Expanded clones are given a class, and other clones once, few, many or no size at all.

D,V,length,J,size,DNA,CDR3
.,TRBV5-4,15,TRBJ2-1,once,TGTGCCAGCAGCTTCCCCCGGGACGGAAACAATGAGCAGTTCTTC,CASSFPRDGNNEQFF
.,TRBV29-1,13,TRBJ1-4,.,TGCAGCGCCCAAATTGGACGTAATGAAAAACTGTTTTTT,CSAQIGRNEKLFF
.,TRBV18,14,TRBJ1-2,once,TGTGCCAGCTCACCGGGGACCGCTAACTATGGCTACACCTTC,CASSPGTANYGYTF
TRBD1,TRBV25-1,16,TRBJ2-7,.,TGTGCCAGCAGTGTAACCCAGGGGGCGAGCTCCTACGAGCAGTACTTC,CASSVTQGASSYEQYF
.,TRBV6-1,16,TRBJ1-2,.,TGTGCCAGCAGTGAAAGGGTCGTTACAGCTAACTATGGCTACACCTTC,CASSERVVTANYGYTF
TRBD1,TRBV29-1,13,TRBJ1-1,.,TGCAGCGCCAAACAGGGGATGAACACTGAAGCTTTCTTT,CSAKQGMNTEAFF
.,TRBV14,13,TRBJ2-1,.,TGTGCCAGCAGCCCGATAACTAACAATGAGCAGTTCTTC,CASSPITNNEQFF
TRBD2,TRBV5-4,15,TRBJ2-3,.,TGTGCCAGCAGCTTTGGCGGGGGTAGTCCAGATACGCAGTATTTT,CASSFGGGSPDTQYF
.,TRBV5-8,17,TRBJ2-7,.,TGTGCCAGCAGCTTGGCTAGTGGCGGAGCGGCCCCCTACGAGCAGTACTTC,CASSLASGGAAPYEQYF
.,TRBV7-3,12,TRBJ2-1,.,TGTGCCAGCAGCTTATTGGGACATGAGCAGTTCTTC,CASSLLGHEQFF
.,TRBV18,20,TRBJ1-3,.,TGTGCCAGCTCACCCCTGACCCCGGGATCAGGTCGTCTGAGCGGAAACACCATATATTTT,CASSPLTPGSGRLSGNTIYF
.,TRBV19,15,TRBJ2-5,.,TGTGCCAGTAGTTTTGCAGGGGCGAGTGGGGGGACCCAGTACTTC,CASSFAGASGGTQYF
.,TRBV5-5,17,TRBJ1-5,.,TGTGCCAGCAGCTTGGAACCGTGGGGGAATAGCAATCAGCCCCAGCATTTT,CASSLEPWGNSNQPQHF
.,TRBV5-6,15,TRBJ2-7,.,TGTGCCAGCAGCTTGTACGGACAAGGAAACTACGAGCAGTACTTC,CASSLYGQGNYEQYF
TRBD1,TRBV5-1,16,TRBJ1-2,.,TGCGCCAGCAGCTTGTTTTCCGGACAGGAGAACTATGGCTACACCTTC,CASSLFSGQENYGYTF
.,TRBV5-1,14,TRBJ2-5,.,TGCGCCAGCAGCCGTACAGGGTCGCAAGAGACCCAGTACTTC,CASSRTGSQETQYF
.,TRBV23-1,14,TRBJ2-7,.,TGCGCCAGCATCGAGGAATCCGTACCCTACGAGCAGTACTTC,CASIEESVPYEQYF
TRBD2,TRBV6-1,19,TRBJ2-1,.,TGTGCCAGCAGGGAACCGGGACTAGGGGGAGGGAGCTCCTACAATGAGCAGTTCTTC,CASREPGLGGGSSYNEQFF
.,TRBV28,14,TRBJ2-3,.,TGTGCCAGCAGTTTCCTAGATAGCACAGATACGCAGTATTTT,CASSFLDSTDTQYF
.,TRBV28,15,TRBJ1-2,.,TGTGCCAGCACCTTGAGGATCAGCGCACTCTATGGCTACACCTTC,CASTLRISALYGYTF
.,TRBV7-9,12,TRBJ2-1,.,TGTGCCGGTCTAAGACTGTCCAATGAGCAGTTCTTC,CAGLRLSNEQFF
TRBD1,TRBV7-9,16,TRBJ2-3,.,TGTGCCAGCAGCTTTAGGACAGGCCCCGGGACAGATACGCAGTATTTT,CASSFRTGPGTDTQYF
TRBD2,TRBV18,16,TRBJ2-3,.,TGTGCCAGCTCACGCGGACTAGCGGATAGCACAGATACGCAGTATTTT,CASSRGLADSTDTQYF
.,TRBV27,13,TRBJ1-3,once,TGTGCCAGCAGTTTAGGGTCTGGAAACACCATATATTTT,CASSLGSGNTIYF
.,TRBV5-1,17,TRBJ2-2,.,TGCGCCAGCAGCCAATTGGGGATCACAGGGATGACCGGGGAGCTGTTTTTT,CASSQLGITGMTGELFF
.,TRBV2,16,TRBJ2-3,.,TGTGCCAGCAGTGAAATGGACCCTTCTAGGACAGATACGCAGTATTTT,CASSEMDPSRTDTQYF
TRBD2,TRBV15,19,TRBJ2-2,.,TGTGCCACCAGCAGAGTCGGAACTAGCGGGAGGCCAGGAACCGGGGAGCTGTTTTTT,CATSRVGTSGRPGTGELFF
.,TRBV14,16,TRBJ2-6,.,TGTGCCAGCAGCCAACGGGGCTACTCTGGGGCCAACGTCCTGACTTTC,CASSQRGYSGANVLTF
.,TRBV9,14,TRBJ1-1,.,TGTGCCAGCAGCTCGCCAGGGCTGAACACTGAAGCTTTCTTT,CASSSPGLNTEAFF
.,TRBV7-9,16,TRBJ1-5,once,TGTGCCAGCAGTCCCGGGATCACTCCAATTGGTCAGCCCCAGCATTTT,CASSPGITPIGQPQHF
.,TRBV5-1,13,TRBJ2-1,once,TGCGCCAGCACCAATTCTGACGGGACGGAGCAGTTCTTC,CASTNSDGTEQFF
.,TRBV28,12,TRBJ2-3,.,TGTGCCAGCAAAGTCGCGACAGATACGCAGTATTTT,CASKVATDTQYF
TRBD2,TRBV19,15,TRBJ2-1,.,TGTGCCAGTAGTATTGCGGGAGTAGCCTACAATGAGCAGTTCTTC,CASSIAGVAYNEQFF
TRBD2,TRBV7-2,16,TRBJ2-3,.,TGTGCCAGCAGCTTAGTGACTAGCGGGGGCACAGATACGCAGTATTTT,CASSLVTSGGTDTQYF
.,TRBV10-1,13,TRBJ1-2,.,TGCGCCAGCAGTCCGACTCGGGTGGATGGCTACACCTTC,CASSPTRVDGYTF
TRBD1,TRBV6-6,14,TRBJ1-5,.,TGTGCCAGCAGTCACGGACAGGTCAAGAGCCCCCAGCATTTT,CASSHGQVKSPQHF
TRBD2,TRBV6-1,16,TRBJ2-1,.,TGTGCCAGCAGTGAAGAGGTAGCGGGACCCTACAATGAGCAGTTCTTC,CASSEEVAGPYNEQFF
.,TRBV5-5,19,TRBJ2-7,.,TGTGCCAGCAGCTTGTACCCCGGGACTGCCAATCTTGGGGCCTACGAGCAGTACTTC,CASSLYPGTANLGAYEQYF
.,TRBV29-1,11,TRBJ1-1,.,TGCAGCGTTGCAACTGGTCCCGAAGCTTTCTTT,CSVATGPEAFF